This entry lists 22 T cell receptor beta chains sequenced from one sample in a study of Ad26.COV2.S vaccination and SARS-CoV-2 variants. Treatment: roughly 18 received Ad26.COV2.S at low or high dose, single or two shots; 5 received placebo; per-sample allocation not given. After the first vaccine or placebo injection, samples were drawn on day 63. Method: immunoSEQ multiplex PCR; TCRdb's copy keeps in-frame clones and lacks some. There are 400,000 to 450,000 clones in the sample; less than 95% occur only once, and approximately 4.3% lies in the top ten. The sample consisted of peripheral blood, taken in a trial of Ad26.COV2.S vaccine versus placebo. These receptors were obtained from a person aged 18 to 59 who received the Ad26.COV2.S COVID-19 vaccine or a placebo.

This chain joins TRBV5-1 and TRBJ2-7, with a possible D match to TRBD1 (6 bases). CDR1 and CDR2 from the germline V gene are SGHRS and YFSETQ. Trimming took off 4 bases at V and 1 base at J, with 9 bases between the two ends. This CDR3 has 13 amino acids. The CDR3 protein is CASSRDTSYEQYF. CDR3 in DNA: TGCGCCAGCAGCCGGGACACGTCCTACGAGCAGTACTTC.

The rearrangement uses TRBV5-5 and TRBJ2-7, with 8 bases fitting TRBD1. There are 14 residues in the CDR3. Unmatched junction bases numbered 6, after V lost 5 bases and J lost 2 bases. Germline V gene data show CDR1 as SGHKS and CDR2 as YYEKEE (reference sequence). Here the CDR3 reads CASRPGTGAYEQYF. The DNA of the CDR3 is TGTGCCAGCAGACCAGGGACAGGAGCCTACGAGCAGTACTTC.

V gene TRBV2 combines with J gene TRBJ1-2; no firm D call. The CDR3 runs to 13 residues. Deletions cut 5 bases from V and 2 bases from J, with 9 bases between. Germline loops: CDR1 SNHLY, CDR2 FYNNEI. The CDR3 spells CASSLDGNYGYTF. The CDR3 DNA follows: TGTGCCAGCAGTTTGGACGGAAACTATGGCTACACCTTC.

This chain links TRBV28 with TRBJ2-1; TRBD1 matches 10 bases. Trimming took 6 bases from V and 8 from J; bases not matched to a gene: 10. The CDR3 consists of 15 residues. Germline V gene data show CDR1 as MDHEN and CDR2 as SYDVKM. The CDR3 bases are TGTGCCAGCAGCCCCCGGGACAGGGGCTTCGATGAGCAGTTCTTC. Translation: CASSPRDRGFDEQFF.

The chain couples TRBV6-5 to TRBJ2-2, with D perhaps TRBD1 or TRBD2 (5 bases each). Trimming took 0 bases from V and 5 from J, leaving 13 bases between them. The CDR3 sequence is 16 residues long. CDR1 and CDR2 (germline): MNHEY, SVGAGI. The CDR3 is CASSYSGTRGTGELFF. The CDR3 DNA follows: TGTGCCAGCAGTTACTCGGGGACCAGAGGGACCGGGGAGCTGTTTTTT.

This chain uses TRBV28 with TRBJ2-7; D unclear. CDR1 is MDHEN and CDR2 is SYDVKM in the germline V gene. The germline V and J ends were trimmed by 5 bases and 2 bases, with 16 bases remaining between them. The CDR3 consists of 15 residues. The CDR3 nucleotides read TGTGCCAGCAGTAAAGCTCTAGGCTCCCCCTACGAGCAGTACTTC. Its protein product is CASSKALGSPYEQYF.

This clone was found a few times. The chain carries TRBV28 and TRBJ2-5; no firm D call. The CDR3 covers 14 residues. V was pared by 3 bases and J by 3 bases, with 11 bases between. Looked up from germline, CDR1 is MDHEN and CDR2 is SYDVKM. The chain's CDR3 is CASSFFGWEETQYF. The CDR3 nucleotides read TGTGCCAGCAGTTTTTTCGGCTGGGAAGAGACCCAGTACTTC.

This chain joins TRBV5-1 and TRBJ2-5, with D perhaps matching TRBD2 (6 bases). This CDR3 has 16 residues. Germline CDR1 SGHRS, CDR2 YFSETQ. V lost 3 bases and J lost 2, with 17 bases in between. CDR3 residues: CASSSGVNGWQETQYF. The DNA of the CDR3 is TGCGCCAGCAGCTCGGGGGTCAATGGCTGGCAAGAGACCCAGTACTTC.

The V gene is TRBV3-1 (or the pseudogene TRBV3-2), the J gene TRBJ1-2; TRBD1 agrees at 10 bases. Germline loops: CDR1 LGHDT, CDR2 YNNKEL (reference sequence). The CDR3 spans 14 residues. Trimming at V came to 0 bases and at J to 6 bases, leaving 1 base not matched to a gene. DNA of the CDR3: TGTGCCAGCAGCCAAGAGGGACAGGGGAATGGCTACACCTTC. This codes for CASSQEGQGNGYTF.

The chain couples TRBV5-1 to TRBJ1-4; D is unclear. V lost 7 bases to trimming and J lost 6 bases, with 16 bases between them. CDR1 SGHRS and CDR2 YFSETQ come from the germline V gene. This CDR3 contains 14 residues. The CDR3, as DNA: TGCGCCAGCGGGAGAGTCGGGCTTGATGAAAAACTGTTTTTT. This codes for CASGRVGLDEKLFF.

The genes are TRBV6-2 or TRBV6-3 and TRBJ1-1; D is unclear. V was pared by 1 base and J by 2 bases, with 8 bases between. The CDR3 extends over 14 amino acids. Per the germline V gene, CDR1 is MNHEY and CDR2 is SVGEGT. The CDR3 spells CASSYYRVNTEAFF. CDR3 coding DNA: TGTGCCAGCAGTTACTATCGGGTCAACACTGAAGCTTTCTTT.

This sequence joins TRBV30 and TRBJ1-1; D is unresolved. V dropped 6 bases and J dropped 0 bases, with 8 bases sitting between them. CDR3 length: 12 residues. Germline V lookup: CDR1 GTSNPN, CDR2 SVGIG (reference sequence). The CDR3 reads CACRRVNTEAFF. The CDR3 nucleotides are TGTGCCTGTCGTAGGGTGAACACTGAAGCTTTCTTT.

This clone has just one count. This chain connects TRBV23-1 to TRBJ2-5; D may be TRBD1 (5 bases). TRBV23-1 is labeled an ORF, and its function is uncertain. The ends were cut back, 6 bases at V and 7 bases at J, with 18 bases in the middle. The CDR3 runs to 14 residues. DNA of the CDR3: TGCGCCAGCAGGCAGGGCCGAGGAGTCCGGACCCAGTACTTC. Protein: CASRQGRGVRTQYF.

The genes are TRBV28 and TRBJ1-6; D is ambiguous. Trimming removed 5 bases at V and 4 bases at J, with 9 bases between. The CDR3 has 14 amino acids. Germline assignment: CDR1 MDHEN and CDR2 SYDVKM. The DNA for the CDR3 is TGTGCCAGCAGTCTCTCAGTGTATAATTCACCCCTCCACTTT. Protein: CASSLSVYNSPLHF.

V and J are TRBV19 and TRBJ1-2, with TRBD1 matching 8 bases. Germline V CDR1 and CDR2: LNHDA, SQIVND (reference sequence). The CDR3 sequence is 14 residues long. With 1 base clipped from V and 7 bases from J, the junction kept 5 bases outside the gene matches. This chain's CDR3 is CASSIGQGPRGYTF. As DNA, the CDR3 is TGTGCCAGTAGTATAGGACAGGGGCCGCGTGGCTACACCTTC.

A word on this clone: This same CDR3 is encoded by further DNA sequences in the sample. The rearrangement joins TRBV6-1 to TRBJ1-3, with D unresolved. The germline V gene has CDR1 MNHNS and CDR2 SASEGT. The CDR3 has 14 residues. The ends were cut back, 3 bases at V and 0 bases at J, with 6 bases in the middle. The DNA for the CDR3 is TGTGCCAGCAGTGACGGGAACTCTGGAAACACCATATATTTT. Protein: CASSDGNSGNTIYF.

The chain recombines TRBV7-3 with TRBJ2-1; D call uncertain. V lost 5 bases, J lost 5 bases, and 10 bases lay in between. This CDR3 is built from 13 residues. Per germline, CDR1 SGHTA and CDR2 FQGTGA. The DNA of the CDR3 is TGTGCCAGCAGCCAGGCTAGAGACAATGAGCAGTTCTTC. Protein product: CASSQARDNEQFF.

The J gene is TRBJ2-5, the V gene TRBV28; D tentatively reads TRBD1 or TRBD2 (6 bases each). This CDR3 region has 14 residues. Germline loops: CDR1 MDHEN, CDR2 SYDVKM. Trimming cost V 7 bases and J 5 bases, with 17 bases left between them. In DNA form, the CDR3 reads TGTGCCAGCAAAGGGGGGTGGGGCAGTGAGACCCAGTACTTC. This gives the protein CASKGGWGSETQYF.

The J gene is TRBJ1-4, the V gene TRBV19; a possible D gene is TRBD1 (5 bases). Per the germline V gene, CDR1 is LNHDA and CDR2 is SQIVND (reference sequence). Trimming pared 7 bases from V and 5 bases from J, leaving 20 bases between. The CDR3 consists of 16 residues. CDR3 loop: CASTSPGGAQNEKLFF. DNA of the CDR3: TGTGCCAGTACCAGCCCCGGAGGGGCTCAAAATGAAAAACTGTTTTTT.

This clone has a handful of counts. This chain joins TRBV7-2 and TRBJ2-2, with TRBD2 matching 9 bases. The CDR3 is 14 residues long. Trimming took 3 bases from V and 6 from J; bases not matched to a gene: 2. From germline, CDR1 is SGHTA and CDR2 FQGNSA. The CDR3 loop reads CASSLGLAPGELFF. The CDR3 coding sequence is TGTGCCAGCAGCTTGGGACTAGCCCCCGGGGAGCTGTTTTTT.

V usage is TRBV2 and J usage is TRBJ2-3; D is possibly TRBD1 or TRBD2 (7 bases each). This CDR3 is built from 17 residues. Germline loops: CDR1 SNHLY, CDR2 FYNNEI. Trimming pared 8 bases from V and 2 bases from J, leaving 23 bases between. As DNA, the CDR3 is TGTGCCAGCGGGGACAGCGCCGGGAGGACGTTCACAGATACGCAGTATTTT. Protein: CASGDSAGRTFTDTQYF.

The chain recombines TRBV27 with TRBJ2-1; 7 bases agree with TRBD1. Germline lookup yields CDR1 MNHEY and CDR2 SMNVEV (reference sequence). The CDR3 is 15 amino acids. Trimming took 5 bases from V and 4 from J; bases not matched to a gene: 8. The CDR3 here is CASSVGTVVYNEQFF. The CDR3, as DNA: TGTGCCAGCAGTGTCGGGACAGTAGTTTACAATGAGCAGTTCTTC.